The 5 T cell receptor beta chains below come from one sample, sequenced in a study of T cell repertoires in cytomegalovirus infection. TCRdb used MiXCR to reprocess the reads, holding one entry per CDR3 protein. The data show 150,000 to 200,000 distinct CDR3 sequences, with roughly a sixth seen just once and roughly 20% held by the top ten. Material: CD8+ T cells from PBMCs. These receptors all stem from a human donor in good health (CMV status not recorded). Some clones in this sample may be carry-over from other donors' samples.

A few counts support this clonotype. In nucleotides, the CDR3 is TGTGCCAGTAGTATGACAGAAACCAATGAGCAGTTCTTC. Its protein is CASSMTETNEQFF. The chain joins TRBV19 to TRBJ2-1; D is perhaps TRBD1 (5 bases). Trimming shortened V by 3 bases and J by 6 bases, and 9 bases separated the two germline ends. The germline V gene has CDR1 LNHDA and CDR2 SQIVND (reference sequence). This CDR3 region has 13 residues.

This clonotype occurred a few times. This chain connects TRBV7-2 to TRBJ2-7, with a weak D call TRBD2 (6 bases). Trimming removed 5 bases from V and 1 base from J, with 15 bases in between. There are 15 residues in the CDR3. Germline V gives CDR1 SGHTA, CDR2 FQGNSA. The CDR3 DNA follows: TGTGCCAGCAGCCAAGGCGGGGCGCCTTCCTACGAGCAGTACTTC. It translates to CASSQGGAPSYEQYF.

In its sample, this clonotype was seen a few times. This rearrangement joins TRBV7-8 to TRBJ2-2; D could derive from TRBD1 or TRBD2 (6 bases each). V lost 5 bases, J lost 4 bases, and 20 bases lay in between. Germline values: CDR1 SGHVS, CDR2 FQNEAQ. The CDR3 is 17 residues long. The CDR3, as DNA: TGTGCCAGCAGCCACCTTTGGGGGGCCGAGGGCACCGGGGAGCTGTTTTTT. Translating gives CASSHLWGAEGTGELFF.

V usage is TRBV14 and J usage is TRBJ1-1; possibly TRBD1 for D (5 bases). The CDR3 contains 14 residues. Trimming shortened V by 2 bases and J by 6 bases, and 13 bases separated the two germline ends. Germline lookup yields CDR1 SGHDN and CDR2 FVKESK. The CDR3, as DNA: TGTGCCAGCAGCCAACGAGATAGGGACCCTGAAGCTTTCTTT. It translates to CASSQRDRDPEAFF.

This clonotype was found a few times. V gene TRBV5-6 combines with J gene TRBJ1-5; 9 nucleotides agree with TRBD1. Trimming cost V 7 bases and J 6 bases; bases outside gene matches: 5. CDR3 length: 13 amino acids. The germline CDR1 and CDR2 sequences are SGHDT and YYEEEE. The CDR3 reads CASSGQGRQPQHF. CDR3 DNA: TGTGCCAGCTCCGGACAGGGGCGTCAGCCCCAGCATTTT.